Described below is a single T cell receptor (beta chain) sequence and its context. Other DNA sequences from this sample encode an identical CDR3 as well. These data belong to a study of blood T cell repertoires in COVID-19. Sequencing used immunoSEQ multiplex PCR; TCRdb keeps in-frame clones, though not all of them. The table has 200,000 to 250,000 clones, 87% seen once. Sequences were obtained from peripheral blood. The TCR originated in a woman between 18 and 30 years old who had recovered from COVID-19.

CDR3 in DNA: TGTGCCAGCAGTACCAGGACAGCCAGCTACGAGCAGTACTTC. Translation gives CASSTRTASYEQYF. The chain links TRBV6-5 to TRBJ2-7; maybe TRBD1 (6 bases). The CDR3 has 14 amino acids. Trimming took 5 bases from V and 3 from J, leaving 14 bases between them. Germline V gene data show CDR1 as MNHEY and CDR2 as SVGAGI.